The sequence of this T cell receptor (beta chain) was determined in a study of blood T cell repertoires in COVID-19. For the study at large: There were acute and convalescent COVID-19 samples, and they came from the United States, Italy and Spain.

Using immunoSEQ multiplex PCR, the repertoire was profiled, and TCRdb retains in-frame clones only, with some absent. The sample contains 30,000 to 40,000 clones, almost 90% of which appear only once. Only one count was recorded for this clone. Germline lookup yields CDR1 SGHTS and CDR2 YDEGEE. V lost 4 bases to trimming and J lost 3 bases, with 10 bases between them. This CDR3 contains 13 residues. The chain is built from TRBV5-8 and TRBJ2-5; D is unclear. This receptor was taken from a woman between 65 and 79 years old with active COVID-19. Material: peripheral blood. CDR3 nucleotide sequence: TGTGCCAGCAGCCGAGGCTTAAAAGAGACCCAGTACTTC. Its protein is CASSRGLKETQYF.